This T cell receptor (beta chain) is drawn from a study of shared clonotypes between healthy human individuals. Study results and caveats: Unshared clonotypes carried lower generation probabilities than those common to all four donors. How much donors shared clonotypes was expected to be affected by sequencing depth. Several donors shared 4.5% to 6.5% of their naive CD4 clonotypes.

Naive CD8 cells lacked CD45RO and underwent positive selection for CCR7, leaving out terminally differentiated effector memory CD45RA+ cells. Turning to this clone: What it recognizes is unknown.

The CDR3 length is 14 residues. Trimming removed 0 bases from V and 3 bases from J, with 9 bases in between. The germline CDR1 and CDR2 sequences are MNHEY and SMNVEV (reference sequence). Replicate sorted-subset PCRs were loaded with about 0.2 ug DNA, 30,000 to 35,000 T cell genomes. The table came from immunoSEQ multiplex PCR; TCRdb's copy has only in-frame clones and leaves some out. The sample lists about 580,000 clones, roughly 98% seen once, with approximately 0.3% in the top ten. Sequenced sample: naive CD8+ T cells sorted from blood. This sequence joins TRBV27 and TRBJ2-7; tentatively, D is TRBD1 (5 bases). The TCR was taken from a man aged 25-45 years in good health. This CDR3 reads CASSLSDTRYEQYF. CDR3 bases: TGTGCCAGCAGTTTATCGGACACCCGCTACGAGCAGTACTTC.